The 23 T cell receptor beta chains presented below share a single source sample, sequenced in a study of early T cells in non-severe SARS-CoV-2 infection. One entry per CDR3 protein, called by TCRdb with MiXCR from the 5' RACE reads. This sample has 32,000 or so distinct CDR3 sequences, with around 5.7% found just once. Sequencing was done on a sample of whole blood. These receptors were obtained from an adult who was a healthcare worker with PCR-confirmed SARS-CoV-2 infection or an uninfected control (not recorded which).

This clonotype was detected ten times or more. V and J are TRBV18 and TRBJ1-5; D gene unclear. This CDR3 is 16 amino acids long. In germline, CDR1 is KGHSH, CDR2 LQKENI. V was shortened by 2 bases and J by 7 bases, with 18 bases between the two germline ends. The CDR3 protein is CASSPVHLGIKQPQHF. CDR3 nucleotides: TGTGCCAGCTCACCAGTCCATCTGGGAATCAAACAGCCCCAGCATTTT.

The table lists this clonotype with a few counts. The chain has TRBV4-1 and TRBJ1-1; TRBD1 is a possible D gene (5 bases). The V end lost 0 bases, the J end lost 5 bases, and 13 bases lay between the germline ends. The length of the CDR3 is 15 residues. Germline values: CDR1 MGHRA, CDR2 YSYEKL. The CDR3 sequence is CASSQDQGTRTEAFF. CDR3 bases: TGCGCCAGCAGCCAAGATCAGGGCACGAGGACTGAAGCTTTCTTT.

In this sample, this clonotype turned up many times. J is TRBJ2-1 and V is TRBV9; D is uncertain. Trimming stripped 0 bases from V and 2 bases from J, with 9 bases between. The germline V gene has CDR1 SGDLS and CDR2 YYNGEE. CDR3 length equals 15 residues. The CDR3 here is CASSVERVPYNEQFF. CDR3 in DNA: TGTGCCAGCAGCGTAGAACGGGTCCCCTACAATGAGCAGTTCTTC.

In its sample, this clonotype was seen a few times. J is TRBJ2-3 and V is TRBV6-5; 8 bases match TRBD2. The germline V gene encodes CDR1 MNHEY and CDR2 SVGAGI. V gave up 6 bases and J gave up 10 bases; unmatched junction bases: 6. This CDR3 is built from 12 residues. The CDR3 reads CASSSSGSAQYF. For the CDR3, the DNA is TGTGCCAGCAGCAGCAGCGGGAGTGCGCAGTATTTT.

The chain combines TRBV12-3 or TRBV12-4 with TRBJ1-3; the D gene is possibly TRBD1 (5 bases). The germline V and J ends were trimmed by 6 bases and 2 bases, with 11 bases remaining between them. This CDR3 is 14 amino acids long. The CDR3 DNA reads as TGTGCCAGCAGCGGGACCGCCGCTGGAAACACCATATATTTT. The encoded protein is CASSGTAAGNTIYF.

V and J are TRBV3-1 and TRBJ2-7, with unresolved D. Germline V lookup: CDR1 LGHDT, CDR2 YNNKEL (reference sequence). The V end lost 7 bases, the J end lost 5 bases, and 15 bases lay between the germline ends. The CDR3 totals 13 residues. CDR3 in amino acids: CASIGIIVDEQYF. The CDR3 DNA is TGTGCCAGCATCGGTATTATTGTGGACGAGCAGTACTTC.

V is TRBV6-6 and J is TRBJ1-6, with 8 nucleotides matching TRBD1. The germline CDR1 and CDR2 sequences are MNHNY and SVGAGI (reference sequence). V dropped 5 bases and J dropped 2; count of bases not matched to a gene: 14. The CDR3 totals 19 residues. CDR3 amino acids: CASSPSGQVLGAYNSPLHF. As DNA, the CDR3 is TGTGCCAGCAGTCCCTCGGGACAGGTCCTTGGCGCCTATAATTCACCCCTCCACTTT.

V usage is TRBV11-2 and J usage is TRBJ2-3; TRBD2 aligns across 13 bases. The ends lost 3 bases at V and 7 bases at J; junction bases unmatched: 10. There are 17 residues in the CDR3. Germline V gene data show CDR1 as SGHAT and CDR2 as FQNNGV. The CDR3 DNA sequence: TGTGCCAGCAGCTTCGACCCACTAGCGGGAGGGCTCAATACGCAGTATTTT. It codes for CASSFDPLAGGLNTQYF.

V usage is TRBV29-1 and J usage is TRBJ2-2, with D possibly TRBD1 on 7 matching bases. The CDR3 runs to 20 residues. CDR1 is SQVTM, CDR2 ANQGSEA, per germline. The V gene lost 5 bases and the J gene lost 4 bases, with 32 bases spanning the gap. CDR3 amino acids: CSVLVVGGAVKAGPTGELFF. CDR3 coding DNA: TGCAGCGTTTTAGTGGTAGGGGGCGCCGTGAAAGCGGGTCCCACCGGGGAGCTGTTTTTT.

This clonotype has ten or more counts. The rearrangement links TRBV5-1 to TRBJ2-1; D not resolved. With 5 bases removed from V and 8 bases from J, the gap between germline ends came to 14 bases. CDR3 length equals 13 residues. CDR1 and CDR2 from the germline V gene are SGHRS and YFSETQ. CDR3 region: CASSFESRDEQFF. CDR3 nucleotides: TGCGCCAGCAGTTTCGAGTCTCGGGATGAGCAGTTCTTC. Full variable domain (remainder filled in from reference TRBV5-1 and TRBJ2-1): KAGVTQTPRYLIKTRGQQVTLSCSPISGHRSVSWYQQTPGQGLQFLFEYFSETQRNKGNFPGRFSGRQFSNSRSEMNVSTLELGDSALYLCASSFESRDEQFFGPGTRLTVL.

This clonotype has at least ten counts. The CDR3 protein is CASSEQPSGNTIYF. The DNA of the CDR3 is TGTGCCAGCTCAGAGCAACCCTCTGGAAACACCATATATTTT. This chain joins TRBV18 and TRBJ1-3; D unclear. This CDR3 contains 14 residues. Between the trimmed V and J ends, which lost 5 bases and 0 bases, there was a span of 8 bases. The V gene's germline CDR1 is KGHSH and CDR2 LQKENI.

This clonotype was observed many times. The rearrangement joins TRBV19 to TRBJ2-7, with TRBD1 identical over 12 bases. The germline gives CDR1 LNHDA, CDR2 SQIVND (reference sequence). This CDR3 has 13 amino acids. V lost 5 bases to trimming and J lost 6 bases; unmatched junction nucleotides: 2. The CDR3 sequence: CASSGTGGGEQYF. The CDR3 DNA follows: TGTGCCAGTAGTGGGACAGGGGGCGGCGAGCAGTACTTC.

The chain carries TRBV4-1 and TRBJ2-2; the match to TRBD2 covers 10 bases. The V and J ends lost 5 bases and 1 base, in that order; junction bases with no gene match: 10. This CDR3 has 18 amino acids. CDR1 is MGHRA and CDR2 is YSYEKL in the germline V gene. The CDR3 loop is CASSSPSTSGVNTGELFF. Written as DNA, the CDR3 is TGCGCCAGCAGCTCGCCCTCCACTAGCGGGGTGAACACCGGGGAGCTGTTTTTT.

This clonotype appeared many times. The chain is built from TRBV24-1 and TRBJ2-1; 9 nucleotides agree with TRBD1. The CDR3 contains 16 residues. Per germline, CDR1 KGHDR and CDR2 SFDVKD. Germline trimming cut 4 bases from V and 3 bases from J; bases unmatched to any gene: 6. This chain's CDR3 is CATSERGQGFYNEQFF. The CDR3 DNA reads TGTGCCACCAGTGAGCGCGGACAGGGGTTCTACAATGAGCAGTTCTTC.

V is TRBV28 and J is TRBJ2-2; D is unclear. V dropped 5 bases and J dropped 8 bases, with 12 bases sitting between them. In germline, CDR1 is MDHEN, CDR2 SYDVKM. This CDR3 has 13 amino acids. CDR3 sequence reads: CASSRWGKGELFF. CDR3 bases: TGTGCCAGCAGTCGGTGGGGAAAAGGGGAGCTGTTTTTT.

This clonotype was counted many times. The rearrangement uses TRBV30 and TRBJ1-6; unclear D gene. The CDR3 has 14 residues. Trimming stripped 0 bases from V and 10 bases from J, with 13 bases between. The germline V gene encodes CDR1 GTSNPN and CDR2 SVGIG (reference sequence). The CDR3 nucleotides are TGTGCCTGGAGTGTACTGTCGAGTGGGTCACCCCTCCACTTT. The encoded protein is CAWSVLSSGSPLHF.

The CDR3 spells CASSLEGTGRSYEQYF. As DNA, the CDR3 is TGTGCCAGCAGCTTAGAAGGGACAGGCCGATCCTACGAGCAGTACTTC. This chain uses TRBV7-2 with TRBJ2-7; 8 nucleotides align to TRBD1. Germline V gene lookup returns CDR1 SGHTA and CDR2 FQGNSA. There are 16 residues in the CDR3. V was clipped by 1 base and J by 1 base; unmatched bases: 6.

As to this clonotype: A much larger clonotype is one base distant, so this may be a read error. The chain uses TRBV27 and TRBJ1-6; a possible D gene is TRBD1 (5 bases). Germline V lookup: CDR1 MNHEY, CDR2 SMNVEV (reference sequence). The CDR3 is 14 amino acids. This chain's CDR3 is CASSLGTYNPPLHF. CDR3 coding DNA: TGTGCCAGCAGTTTAGGGACCTATAATCCACCCCTCCACTTT.

This clonotype was found many times. V is TRBV5-1 and J is TRBJ2-1; D gene uncertain. The V and J ends lost 3 bases and 9 bases respectively, with 7 bases between them. Germline CDR1 SGHRS, CDR2 YFSETQ. This CDR3 is built from 11 residues. This CDR3 reads CASSSPIEQFF. DNA of the CDR3: TGCGCCAGCAGCTCCCCCATTGAGCAGTTCTTC.

This clonotype was recorded at least ten times. The chain carries TRBV25-1 and TRBJ2-5, with 13 positions matching TRBD2. Germline trimming cut 3 bases from V and 4 bases from J; bases unmatched to any gene: 14. CDR3 length: 19 amino acids. Germline V gene lookup returns CDR1 MGHDK and CDR2 SYGVNS. In DNA, the CDR3 is TGTGCCAGCAGTGACTCCCTGAATACTAGCGGGAGGGCCCCAGAGACCCAGTACTTC. Translated, it gives CASSDSLNTSGRAPETQYF.

This clonotype was seen only a few times. The chain carries TRBV4-1 and TRBJ2-3; 7 bases fit TRBD2. This CDR3 spans 15 amino acids. The V segment lost 1 base and the J segment 6 bases; nucleotides outside the gene matches: 7. Looked up from germline, CDR1 is MGHRA and CDR2 is YSYEKL. Here the CDR3 reads CASSQGGYGRDTQYF. CDR3 sequence (DNA): TGCGCCAGCAGCCAAGGGGGTTACGGGAGGGATACGCAGTATTTT.

In this sample, this clonotype turned up a few times. The chain combines TRBV14 with TRBJ2-3; tentative D call: TRBD2 (5 bases). V was cut by 3 bases and J by 1 base, with 14 bases left in between. This CDR3 contains 16 residues. The germline V gene has CDR1 SGHDN and CDR2 FVKESK. The CDR3 sequence is CASSQSRGGRTDTQYF. The DNA for the CDR3 is TGTGCCAGCAGCCAGAGTCGAGGAGGCCGCACAGATACGCAGTATTTT.

To note about this clonotype: This sequence may be a read error, since a much larger clone differs from it by one base. This rearrangement joins TRBV7-9 to TRBJ1-1; maybe TRBD1 (6 bases). Germline values: CDR1 SEHNR, CDR2 FQNEAQ (reference sequence). CDR3 length: 14 amino acids. The CDR3 DNA follows: TGTGCCAGCAGCTTAGGCCGGGGGGCAGGTGAAGCTTACTTT. Amino acid sequence: CASSLGRGAGEAYF.